The 25 T cell receptor beta chains below were found in one sample sequenced in a study of blood T cell repertoires in COVID-19. Sequencing was performed with immunoSEQ multiplex PCR; in TCRdb, only in-frame clones are kept and a portion is missing. The data hold hundreds of thousands of clones, with roughly nine tenths observed a single time. The specimen was PBMCs or T cells enriched from blood (not recorded which). The origin of the receptors is a woman in her 40s who had recovered from COVID-19.

Points on this clone: In the same sample, other DNA sequences code for this CDR3. The chain links TRBV24-1 to TRBJ2-2; TRBD1 matches 8 bases. This CDR3 has 14 amino acids. Germline CDR1 reads KGHDR; CDR2 reads SFDVKD. With 10 bases clipped from V and 2 bases from J, the junction kept 5 bases outside the gene matches. The CDR3 reads CATSGQGNTGELFF. Written as DNA, the CDR3 is TGTGCCACTTCCGGACAGGGTAACACCGGGGAGCTGTTTTTT.

The rearrangement joins TRBV28 to TRBJ2-7, with 8 bases identical to TRBD2. The CDR3 loop spans 14 amino acids. Trimming took 7 bases from V and 4 from J; bases not matched to a gene: 9. Per the germline V gene, CDR1 is MDHEN and CDR2 is SYDVKM. The CDR3: CASKGRGGRYEQYF. CDR3 DNA sequence: TGTGCCAGCAAGGGTCGCGGGGGGCGGTACGAGCAGTACTTC.

The J gene is TRBJ2-1, the V gene TRBV11-3; D gene ambiguous. Germline lookup yields CDR1 SGHNT and CDR2 YENEEA. The CDR3 has 14 residues. V shed 0 bases and J shed 5 bases, with 8 bases lying between them. In nucleotides, the CDR3 is TGTGCCAGCAGCTTAGATCTAACGAACAATGAGCAGTTCTTC. Translation: CASSLDLTNNEQFF.

This chain joins TRBV11-2 and TRBJ1-2; tentatively, D is TRBD1 (5 bases). CDR1 SGHAT and CDR2 FQNNGV come from the germline V gene. The CDR3 is 14 residues long. Trimming left V 3 bases short and J 0 bases short, with 8 bases between. The CDR3 nucleotides are TGTGCCAGCAGCTTTGGGGCAACTAACTATGGCTACACCTTC. This codes for CASSFGATNYGYTF.

J is TRBJ2-5 and V is TRBV2; possibly TRBD1 for D (5 bases). CDR1 and CDR2 from the germline V gene are SNHLY and FYNNEI. Between the trimmed V and J ends, which lost 5 bases and 4 bases, there was a span of 11 bases. The CDR3 totals 13 residues. The CDR3 DNA reads TGTGCCAGCAGTTTTAGGGGAATAGAGACCCAGTACTTC. Protein: CASSFRGIETQYF.

With regard to this clone: Relative to the germline gene, one junction end is altered; a read error may explain this. J is TRBJ2-2 and V is TRBV27, with D perhaps TRBD2 (5 bases). The CDR3 is 18 amino acids. Germline assignment: CDR1 MNHEY and CDR2 SMNVEV (reference sequence). In DNA, the CDR3 is TGTGCCAGCAGTTTATTTGCTAGCTCTGTCGCGAACACCGGGGAGCTGTTTTTC. Residues: CASSLFASSVANTGELFF.

This clone was seen more than once but under ten times. V and J are TRBV7-9 and TRBJ2-2; maybe TRBD1 (6 bases). Trimming left V 3 bases short and J 3 bases short, with 8 bases between. This CDR3 has 14 residues. Germline loops: CDR1 SEHNR, CDR2 FQNEAQ (reference sequence). Written as DNA, the CDR3 is TGTGCCAGCAGCTTGGACAGAGACACCGGGGAGCTGTTTTTT. Its protein is CASSLDRDTGELFF.

The chain is built from TRBV28 and TRBJ1-4; D not certain. This CDR3 is built from 16 residues. V lost 0 bases and J 0 bases, leaving 8 bases between the germline ends. Germline CDR1 is MDHEN and CDR2 is SYDVKM. As DNA, the CDR3 is TGTGCCAGCAGTTTATGGGGCGTATCAACTAATGAAAAACTGTTTTTT. Translated: CASSLWGVSTNEKLFF.

The genes are TRBV19 and TRBJ1-1, with D tentatively TRBD1 (6 bases). Looked up from germline, CDR1 is LNHDA and CDR2 is SQIVND (reference sequence). Deletions cut 5 bases from V and 5 bases from J, with 18 bases between. The CDR3 length is 15 residues. The CDR3 loop reads CASSVPGHRSTEAFF. CDR3 DNA: TGTGCCAGTAGTGTTCCGGGACACCGATCGACTGAAGCTTTCTTT.

V usage is TRBV9 and J usage is TRBJ2-1; 7 nucleotides line up with TRBD2. This CDR3 region has 14 residues. Trimming cost V 0 bases and J 9 bases; bases outside gene matches: 6. Germline CDR1 SGDLS, CDR2 YYNGEE. CDR3 in DNA: TGTGCCAGCAGCGTAGGGCTAGCGGAGGGTGAGCAGTTCTTC. Amino acid sequence: CASSVGLAEGEQFF.

The rearrangement joins TRBV10-3 to TRBJ2-4, with 8 bases aligning to TRBD2. After removal of 10 bases from V and 3 bases from J, the junction contained 8 bases not matched to a gene. The CDR3 totals 14 residues. CDR1 and CDR2 (germline): ENHRY, SYGVKD. The chain's CDR3 is CATGGDRIKNIQYF. The CDR3 DNA follows: TGTGCCACCGGGGGGGACCGAATCAAAAACATTCAGTACTTC.

The chain recombines TRBV2 with TRBJ2-3; TRBD2 is a possible D gene (5 bases). V lost 4 bases to trimming and J lost 5 bases, with 10 bases between them. The CDR3 consists of 13 residues. The V gene's germline CDR1 is SNHLY and CDR2 FYNNEI. The CDR3 DNA reads TGTGCCAGCAGTGGGCTACGGGGAGATACGCAGTATTTT. Translating gives CASSGLRGDTQYF.

This chain links TRBV28 with TRBJ1-1; possible D gene TRBD1, 6 bases. The CDR3 spans 14 residues. Germline-derived CDR1 and CDR2 are MDHEN and SYDVKM. The V gene lost 4 bases and the J gene lost 5 bases, with 14 bases spanning the gap. CDR3 nucleotide sequence: TGTGCCAGCAGTTCACCCTACAGGGAAACTGAAGCTTTCTTT. Translating gives CASSSPYRETEAFF.

The V gene is TRBV18, the J gene TRBJ2-2; TRBD1 agrees at 9 bases. In germline, CDR1 is KGHSH, CDR2 LQKENI. The CDR3 has 16 residues. J gave up 3 bases and V 5 bases, and 7 bases lay outside the gene matches. The CDR3 DNA follows: TGTGCCAGCTCATCCACTGGGACAGGGTACACCGGGGAGCTGTTTTTT. Protein sequence: CASSSTGTGYTGELFF.

This chain uses TRBV6-6 with TRBJ2-1; no clear D gene. The CDR3 runs to 11 residues. V dropped 7 bases and J dropped 8 bases, with 9 bases sitting between them. Germline CDR1 reads MNHNY; CDR2 reads SVGAGI (reference sequence). DNA for the CDR3: TGTGCCAGCATCTACGCCGATGAGCAGTTCTTC. It specifies CASIYADEQFF.

The chain carries TRBV19 and TRBJ1-6; TRBD1 aligns across 8 bases. This CDR3 contains 14 residues. The germline V gene has CDR1 LNHDA and CDR2 SQIVND (reference sequence). Trimming took 6 bases from V and 7 from J; bases not matched to a gene: 5. The DNA for the CDR3 is TGTGCCAGTAGGGACGACAGGGGCAATTCACCCCTCCACTTT. Its translation: CASRDDRGNSPLHF.

The chain couples TRBV28 to TRBJ2-7; TRBD2 aligns across 9 bases. Trimming cost V 5 bases and J 0 bases; bases outside gene matches: 5. CDR1 is MDHEN, CDR2 SYDVKM, per germline. This CDR3 is 15 amino acids long. The CDR3 DNA sequence: TGTGCCAGCAGTATAGCGGGGGTCAGCTCCTACGAGCAGTACTTC. As protein: CASSIAGVSSYEQYF.

The rearrangement uses TRBV6-5 and TRBJ2-2, with 7 bases fitting TRBD1. After removal of 8 bases from V and 1 base from J, the junction contained 7 bases not matched to a gene. The CDR3 runs 15 residues. CDR1 MNHEY and CDR2 SVGAGI come from the germline V gene. The CDR3 region has the DNA TGTGCCAGCGATACGGGACAGTTGAACACCGGGGAGCTGTTTTTT. It codes for CASDTGQLNTGELFF.

This chain joins TRBV23-1 and TRBJ2-5, with a weak D call TRBD1 (6 bases). TRBV23-1 counts as an open reading frame of uncertain function. Trimming took off 7 bases at V and 4 bases at J, with 16 bases between the two ends. The CDR3 is 14 residues long. The DNA of the CDR3 is TGCGCCAGCAAAGCCCTCCAGGGGCCAGAGACCCAGTACTTC. Translating it yields CASKALQGPETQYF.

The CDR3 reads CASSLARGSGTQETQYF. The CDR3, as DNA: TGTGCCAGCAGCTTAGCGCGCGGTAGCGGGACCCAAGAGACCCAGTACTTC. The chain recombines TRBV7-2 with TRBJ2-5; 8 nucleotides match TRBD2. The CDR3 length is 17 residues. The V gene end was trimmed by 0 bases and the J gene end by 1 base; junction bases not matched to a gene: 7. Germline loops: CDR1 SGHTA, CDR2 FQGNSA.

The chain is built from TRBV2 and TRBJ2-5, with D perhaps TRBD2 (6 bases). Trimming pared 2 bases from V and 4 bases from J, leaving 14 bases between. Germline V gene lookup returns CDR1 SNHLY and CDR2 FYNNEI. This CDR3 region has 15 residues. Here the CDR3 reads CASSERRGMGETQYF. The CDR3 region has the DNA TGTGCCAGCAGTGAACGCCGCGGGATGGGAGAGACCCAGTACTTC. Complete variable domain (other parts from reference TRBV2 and TRBJ2-5): EPEVTQTPSHQVTQMGQEVILRCVPISNHLYFYWYRQILGQKVEFLVSFYNNEISEKSEIFDDQFSVERPDGSNFTLKIRSTKLEDSAMYFCASSERRGMGETQYFGPGTRLLVL.

CDR3 residues: CASSYSTSGRTQYF. The CDR3 DNA follows: TGTGCCAGCAGTTACTCGACCAGCGGGAGGACGCAGTATTTT. The chain carries TRBV6-5 and TRBJ2-3; TRBD2 aligns across 9 bases. The V segment lost 0 bases and the J segment 9 bases; nucleotides outside the gene matches: 4. CDR3 length: 14 residues. Germline loops: CDR1 MNHEY, CDR2 SVGAGI.

For this clone: Other DNA sequences of this sample code for an identical CDR3. This chain joins TRBV6-2 or TRBV6-3 and TRBJ2-7; no firm D call. Germline values: CDR1 MNHEY, CDR2 SVGEGT. The CDR3 sequence is 12 residues long. Trimming cost V 0 bases and J 3 bases, with 3 bases left between them. DNA of the CDR3: TGTGCCAGCAGTTACTCGAGCTACGAGCAGTACTTC. Translated, it gives CASSYSSYEQYF.

This clone was seen a single time. The chain combines TRBV18 with TRBJ2-5; 8 bases agree with TRBD2. The V segment lost 1 base and the J segment 0 bases; nucleotides outside the gene matches: 1. Germline CDR1 reads KGHSH; CDR2 reads LQKENI. The CDR3 contains 15 residues. CDR3 sequence reads: CASSPLAGNQETQYF. For the CDR3, the DNA is TGTGCCAGCTCACCACTAGCGGGGAACCAAGAGACCCAGTACTTC. Together with reference TRBV18 and TRBJ2-5, the CDR3 gives the full variable domain: NAGVMQNPRHLVRRRGQEARLRCSPMKGHSHVYWYRQLPEEGLKFMVYLQKENIIDESGMPKERFSAEFPKEGPSILRIQQVVRGDSAAYFCASSPLAGNQETQYFGPGTRLLVL.

The rearrangement links TRBV2 to TRBJ1-1; possible D gene TRBD1, 6 bases. The CDR3 runs 15 residues. Trimming stripped 6 bases from V and 4 bases from J, with 18 bases between. Germline CDR1 is SNHLY and CDR2 is FYNNEI. The CDR3 DNA reads TGTGCCAGCAGAGGGGGAATCGGTAGAGGCACTGAAGCTTTCTTT. Translating gives CASRGGIGRGTEAFF.